The following is a TCR beta chain sequence with its context. Its antigen is unknown. No base qualities exist here, and no much larger clone lies one base off it. Via the germline V gene, CDR1 is SGHTA and CDR2 FQGTGA. V loses 5 bases at its end and J loses 7 bases; junction bases beyond the gene matches: 9. The CDR3 starts with the cysteine, ends with the phenylalanine, and has 15 residues. The DNA shown is the 45-base CDR3, in frame from base 1. Receptor amplification or capture employed the immunoSEQ multiplex PCR assay. TCRdb provides this immuneACCESS table in a form limited to in-frame rearrangements. Some clones are lacking; in checked studies, under half of them reflect an unresolved V gene, and why the rest are absent is not known. Present in this sample are roughly 30,000 clones, around 88% of which were seen just once. Of the sample, around 0.77% is held by the ten largest clones. The data belong to a study of T cell changes during pregnancy in multiple sclerosis (dated by TCRdb to between 2017 and 2020). In terms of the full investigation: The study looked at changes in the T cell repertoire across pregnancy in women with multiple sclerosis.

Material: CD4+ T cells from peripheral blood mononuclear cells, obtained in the first trimester of pregnancy. The receptor was derived from a female donor in good health, enrolled as a control in a pregnancy study. The sequence is built from TRBV7-3 and TRBJ2-1, and TRBD2 matches 9 of the central bases. In nucleotides, the sequence is TGTGCCAGCAGCCCACGGACTAGCGTAGTAAATGAGCAGTTCTTC. This is translated as CASSPRTSVVNEQFF.